The TCR beta chain under discussion was sequenced for a study of CD8 T cells in Susac syndrome. Study details: Sequenced Susac syndrome patients included more than five with clinically active disease and about eight in remission. Blood was drawn from patients with Susac syndrome. At that point, they were therapy-naive, on corticosteroids, or on intravenous immunoglobulin alone. General observations from the study: Clonal expansion of CD8+ cells in Susac peaked in TEMRA cells (and in active patients).

Reverse transcription of 0.5 to 1 ug RNA was performed with random hexamers. With immunoSEQ multiplex PCR, TCR beta CDR3 was amplified across 54 Vbeta and 13 Jbeta. TCRdb itself ran the immunoSEQ multiplex PCR reads through MiXCR, one entry per CDR3 protein. The table has under 110,000 distinct CDR3 sequences, around 94% seen once; the top ten hold about 0.41%. The CDR3 runs 13 residues. The V gene's germline CDR1 is SGHVS and CDR2 FNYEAQ. V was pared by 5 bases and J by 5 bases, with 12 bases between. A remark on this clonotype: What it binds is unknown.

The specimen sequenced was CD8+ T cells from PBMCs. The clonotype comes from a human donor with Susac syndrome. The chain combines TRBV7-6 with TRBJ2-5, with TRBD2 as a possible D gene (7 bases). CDR3 residues: CASSAGARETQYF. The CDR3 bases are TGTGCCAGCAGCGCGGGGGCACGGGAGACCCAGTACTTC.